This entry is about one T cell receptor (beta chain). The CDR3 is 14 residues long. V shed 6 bases and J shed 0 bases, with 11 bases lying between them. Looked up from germline, CDR1 is SNHLY and CDR2 is FYNNEI. The data belong to a study of technical replicates of blood from several donors. TCRdb keeps only in-frame clones here, not all; method: immunoSEQ multiplex PCR. The sample contains around 93,000 clones, roughly 94% of which appear only once. The sequence was collected from a human donor in good health. V and J are TRBV2 and TRBJ1-1; D call uncertain. Sequencing used T cells isolated from PBMCs. The CDR3 region has the DNA TGTGCCAGCAGAATAGAAGTGCTGAACACTGAAGCTTTCTTT. Protein sequence: CASRIEVLNTEAFF. The variable domain in full, with the rest retrieved from reference TRBV2 and TRBJ1-1, is EPEVTQTPSHQVTQMGQEVILRCVPISNHLYFYWYRQILGQKVEFLVSFYNNEISEKSEIFDDQFSVERPDGSNFTLKIRSTKLEDSAMYFCASRIEVLNTEAFFGQGTRLTVV.